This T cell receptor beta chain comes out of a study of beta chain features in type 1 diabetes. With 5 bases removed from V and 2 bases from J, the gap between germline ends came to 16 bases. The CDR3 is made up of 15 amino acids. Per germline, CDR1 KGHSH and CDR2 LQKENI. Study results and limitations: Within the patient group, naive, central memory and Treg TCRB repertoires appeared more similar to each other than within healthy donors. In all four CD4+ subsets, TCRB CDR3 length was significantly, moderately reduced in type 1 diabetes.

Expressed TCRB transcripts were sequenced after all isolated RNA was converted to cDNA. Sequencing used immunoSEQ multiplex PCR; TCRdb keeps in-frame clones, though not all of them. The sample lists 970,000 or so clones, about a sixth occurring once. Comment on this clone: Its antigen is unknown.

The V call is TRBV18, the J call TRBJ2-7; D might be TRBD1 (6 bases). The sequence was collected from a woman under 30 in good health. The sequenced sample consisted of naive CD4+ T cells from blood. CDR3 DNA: TGTGCCAGCTCAACCGGGACAAAAAGCACCTACGAGCAGTACTTC. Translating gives CASSTGTKSTYEQYF.